This TCR beta chain was captured by sequencing in a study of CD4 T cells in relation to SARS-CoV-2 and coronaviruses. Turning to this clone: Antigen: not known. The same CDR3 can be traced to other DNA sequences in this sample.

Uncultured naive and memory CD4+ T cells supplied DNA for deep TCR-beta sequencing. Assay used: immunoSEQ multiplex PCR; TCRdb lists only in-frame clones, some missing. The table includes 60,000 or so clones, around 93% detected once. Study-wide results and caveats: The cross-reactivity analysis covered only spike protein, not other viral proteins.

The unexposed donors gave CD4+ T cells in about 2010-2019, prior to COVID-19. Deletions cut 6 bases from V and 0 bases from J, with 12 bases between. Germline assignment: CDR1 MDHEN and CDR2 SYDVKM. This CDR3 has 15 amino acids. This clonotype was obtained from a human donor in good health. The sequencing sample was made of naive CD4+ T cells from PBMCs. Stated subset: naive CD4+ T cells isolated by negative enrichment. The genes are TRBV28 and TRBJ2-4; D is tentatively TRBD1 or TRBD2 (5 bases each). The DNA for the CDR3 is TGTGCCAGCAGAGCCGGGACGGTAGCCAAAAACATTCAGTACTTC. Residues: CASRAGTVAKNIQYF.